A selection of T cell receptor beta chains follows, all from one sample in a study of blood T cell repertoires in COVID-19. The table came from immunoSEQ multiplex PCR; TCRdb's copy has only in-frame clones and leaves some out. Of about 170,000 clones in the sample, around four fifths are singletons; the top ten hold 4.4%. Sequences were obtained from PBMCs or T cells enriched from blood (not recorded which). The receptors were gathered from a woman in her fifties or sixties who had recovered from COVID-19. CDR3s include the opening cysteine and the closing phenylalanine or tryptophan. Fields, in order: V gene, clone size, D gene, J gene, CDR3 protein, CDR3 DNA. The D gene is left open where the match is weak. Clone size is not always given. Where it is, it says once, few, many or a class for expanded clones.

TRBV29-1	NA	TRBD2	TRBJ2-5	CGSRGDGQETQYF	TGCGGATCCCGGGGGGACGGGCAAGAGACCCAGTACTTC
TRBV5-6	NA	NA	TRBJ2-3	CASSLFRADTQYF	TGTGCCAGCAGCCTCTTTCGAGCAGATACGCAGTATTTT
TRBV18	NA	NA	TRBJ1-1	CASSPPVGALNTEAFF	TGTGCCAGCTCACCACCGGTTGGGGCCCTGAACACTGAAGCTTTCTTT
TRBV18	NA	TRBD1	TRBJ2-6	CASSPGQGDVLTF	TGTGCCAGCTCACCAGGACAGGGGGACGTCCTGACTTTC
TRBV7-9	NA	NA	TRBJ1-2	CASSFAGGDGYTF	TGTGCCAGCAGTTTCGCAGGAGGGGATGGCTACACCTTC
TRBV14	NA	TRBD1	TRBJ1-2	CASSLPIPTGHYGYTF	TGTGCCAGCAGCCTACCCATCCCGACAGGGCACTATGGCTACACCTTC
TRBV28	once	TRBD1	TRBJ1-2	CASRPGQVFYLGYTF	TGTGCCAGCAGACCGGGACAGGTCTTCTACTTGGGCTACACCTTC
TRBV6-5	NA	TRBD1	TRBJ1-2	CASQGVDYGYTF	TGTGCCAGTCAGGGGGTCGACTATGGCTACACCTTC
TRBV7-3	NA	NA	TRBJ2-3	CASSGGGDTQYF	TGTGCCAGCAGCGGCGGGGGCGATACGCAGTATTTT
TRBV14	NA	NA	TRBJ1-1	CASSPSRGGLLNTEAFF	TGTGCCAGCAGCCCTTCAAGGGGGGGCCTTTTGAACACTGAAGCTTTCTTT
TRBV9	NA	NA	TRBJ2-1	CASSVGGGPVSYNEQFF	TGTGCCAGCAGCGTAGGGGGAGGTCCCGTATCCTACAATGAGCAGTTCTTC
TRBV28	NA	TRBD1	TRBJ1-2	CASTLTGNYGYTF	TGTGCCAGCACTCTGACAGGGAACTATGGCTACACCTTC
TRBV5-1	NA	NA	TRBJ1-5	CASSLDSTYQPQHF	TGCGCCAGCAGCCTAGACAGTACTTATCAGCCCCAGCATTTT
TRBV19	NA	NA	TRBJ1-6	CASTDSPNSPLHF	TGTGCCAGTACGGACAGCCCCAATTCACCCCTCCACTTT
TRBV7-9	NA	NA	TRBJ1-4	CASSFAGATNEKLFF	TGTGCCAGCAGCTTCGCGGGAGCAACTAATGAAAAACTGTTTTTT
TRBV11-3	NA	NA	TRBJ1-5	CASSQGRGQPQHF	TGTGCCAGCTCACAGGGTAGGGGACAGCCCCAGCATTTT
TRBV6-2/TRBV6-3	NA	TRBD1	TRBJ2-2	CASSWTGGFTGELFF	TGTGCCAGCAGTTGGACAGGGGGCTTTACCGGGGAGCTGTTTTTT
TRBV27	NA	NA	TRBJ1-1	CASGMEGLGTEAFF	TGTGCCAGCGGCATGGAGGGGCTTGGCACTGAAGCTTTCTTT
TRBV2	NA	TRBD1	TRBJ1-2	CASRAAPGQGGYGYTF	TGTGCCAGCAGGGCCGCCCCCGGACAGGGGGGCTATGGCTACACCTTC
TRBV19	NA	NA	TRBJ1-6	CASSIIFREYNSPLHF	TGTGCCAGTAGTATAATCTTCCGGGAGTATAATTCACCCCTCCACTTT
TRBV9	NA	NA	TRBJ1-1	CASSVGPTGSEAFF	TGTGCCAGCAGCGTAGGCCCGACAGGATCTGAAGCTTTCTTT
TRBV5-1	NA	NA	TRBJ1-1	CASSLTGEVTEAFF	TGCGCCAGCAGCCTGACAGGAGAGGTCACTGAAGCTTTCTTT
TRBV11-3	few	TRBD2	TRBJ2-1	CASSLKSGSGRGNEQFF	TGTGCCAGCAGCTTAAAGTCGGGTAGCGGGAGAGGCAATGAGCAGTTCTTC
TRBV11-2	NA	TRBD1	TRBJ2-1	CASSPLGQGVDNEQFF	TGTGCCAGCAGCCCCCTGGGACAGGGGGTGGACAATGAGCAGTTCTTC
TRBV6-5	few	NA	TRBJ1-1	CASGQGSAFF	TGTGCCTCGGGGCAGGGGTCGGCTTTCTTT
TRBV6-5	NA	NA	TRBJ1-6	CASSRTVPNSPLHF	TGTGCCAGCAGTAGGACAGTGCCAAATTCACCCCTCCACTTT
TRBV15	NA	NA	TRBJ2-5	CATRSVGWEETQYF	TGTGCCACTCGGAGCGTAGGATGGGAAGAGACCCAGTACTTC
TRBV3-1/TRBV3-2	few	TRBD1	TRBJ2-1	CASSQEDREQFF	TGTGCCAGCAGCCAAGAGGACAGGGAGCAGTTCTTC
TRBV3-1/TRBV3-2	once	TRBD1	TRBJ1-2	CASSLQGADYGYTF	TGTGCCAGCAGCCTCCAGGGGGCGGACTATGGCTACACCTTC
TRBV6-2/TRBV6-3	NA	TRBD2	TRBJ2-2	CASSYPGGFGELFF	TGTGCCAGCAGTTACCCGGGGGGGTTCGGGGAGCTGTTTTTT
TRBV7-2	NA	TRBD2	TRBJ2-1	CASSSSGAVNEQFF	TGTGCCAGCAGCTCTAGCGGAGCCGTAAATGAGCAGTTCTTC
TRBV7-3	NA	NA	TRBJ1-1	CASSRGTTEAFF	TGTGCCAGCAGCAGGGGGACCACTGAAGCTTTCTTT
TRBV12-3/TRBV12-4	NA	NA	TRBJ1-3	CARRVGDTIYF	TGTGCCAGACGGGTAGGGGACACCATATATTTT
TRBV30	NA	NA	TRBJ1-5	CAWSVPPWEGLDQPQHF	TGTGCCTGGAGTGTACCCCCTTGGGAGGGATTGGATCAGCCCCAGCATTTT
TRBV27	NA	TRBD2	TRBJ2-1	CASSLRGSSGGNNEQFF	TGTGCCAGCAGCCTCCGGGGCAGTAGCGGGGGGAACAATGAGCAGTTCTTC
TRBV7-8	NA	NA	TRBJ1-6	CASSIRTQDSPLHF	TGTGCCAGCAGCATCCGGACTCAGGATTCACCCCTCCACTTT
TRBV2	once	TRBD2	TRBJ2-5	CASRGLALIETQYF	TGTGCCAGCAGGGGACTAGCCCTTATAGAGACCCAGTACTTC
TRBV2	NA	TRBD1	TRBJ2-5	CASRTGSETQYF	TGTGCCAGCAGGACAGGGTCGGAGACCCAGTACTTC
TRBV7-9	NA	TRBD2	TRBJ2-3	CASTKLAGTDTQYF	TGTGCCAGCACCAAGCTAGCGGGCACAGATACGCAGTATTTT
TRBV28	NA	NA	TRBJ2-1	CASNGISYNEQFF	TGTGCCAGCAACGGTATCTCCTACAATGAGCAGTTCTTC
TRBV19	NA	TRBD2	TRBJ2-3	CASSRLAGSTDTQYF	TGTGCCAGTAGTCGGCTAGCGGGTAGCACAGATACGCAGTATTTT
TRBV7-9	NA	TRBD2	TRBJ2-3	CASSTGTSGGWTDTQYF	TGTGCCAGCAGCACAGGGACTAGCGGGGGCTGGACAGATACGCAGTATTTT
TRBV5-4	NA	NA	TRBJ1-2	CASSHGGGARGYTF	TGTGCCAGCAGCCACGGTGGGGGGGCGAGGGGCTACACCTTC
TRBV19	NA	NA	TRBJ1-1	CASSIVSLTDTVTEAFF	TGTGCCAGTAGTATAGTCTCCTTGACAGATACCGTCACTGAAGCTTTCTTT
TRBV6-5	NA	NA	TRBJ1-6	CASSYGGGSPLHF	TGTGCCAGCAGTTACGGGGGGGGGTCACCCCTCCACTTT
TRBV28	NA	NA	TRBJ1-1	CASSATRTMNTEAFF	TGTGCCAGCAGTGCCACACGCACGATGAACACTGAAGCTTTCTTT
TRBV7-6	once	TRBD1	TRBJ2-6	CASSRQGTGANVLTF	TGTGCCAGCAGCCGACAGGGTACGGGGGCCAACGTCCTGACTTTC
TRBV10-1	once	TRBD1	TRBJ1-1	CARRGGYPEAFF	TGCGCCAGGCGAGGGGGCTACCCTGAAGCTTTCTTT
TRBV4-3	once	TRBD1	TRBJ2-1	CASSQDLVGLMQGDNEQFF	TGCGCCAGCAGCCAAGATCTGGTTGGATTAATGCAGGGGGACAATGAGCAGTTCTTC
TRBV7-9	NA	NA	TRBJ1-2	CASSLQHAGGNYGYTF	TGTGCCAGCAGCTTACAGCATGCGGGAGGGAACTATGGCTACACCTTC
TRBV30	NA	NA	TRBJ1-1	CAWRVPVNTEAFF	TGTGCCTGGAGGGTCCCGGTCAACACTGAAGCTTTCTTT
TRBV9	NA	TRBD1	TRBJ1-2	CASSVTTGDHYGYTF	TGTGCCAGCAGCGTAACCACAGGGGACCACTATGGCTACACCTTC
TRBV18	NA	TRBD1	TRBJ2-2	CASFPGQGENTGELFF	TGTGCCAGCTTCCCAGGACAGGGGGAGAACACCGGGGAGCTGTTTTTT
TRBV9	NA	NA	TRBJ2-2	CASSALTGTTNTGELFF	TGTGCCAGCAGCGCCCTGACCGGGACAACTAACACCGGGGAGCTGTTTTTT
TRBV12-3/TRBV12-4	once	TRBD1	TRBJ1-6	CASRGQENSPLHF	TGTGCCAGCAGGGGACAGGAGAATTCACCCCTCCACTTT
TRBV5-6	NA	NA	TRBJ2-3	CASSFTGSEYF	TGTGCCAGCAGCTTTACAGGTTCTGAGTATTTT
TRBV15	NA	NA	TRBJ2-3	CATSPRGVPSTDTQYF	TGTGCCACCAGCCCCCGGGGAGTTCCTAGCACAGATACGCAGTATTTT